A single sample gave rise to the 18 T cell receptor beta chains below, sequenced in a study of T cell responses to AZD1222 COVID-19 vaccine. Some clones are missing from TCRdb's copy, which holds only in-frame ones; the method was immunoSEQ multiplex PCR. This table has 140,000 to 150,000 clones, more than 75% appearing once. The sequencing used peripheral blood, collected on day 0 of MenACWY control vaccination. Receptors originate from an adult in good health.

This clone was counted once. CDR3 region: CASSPPATGGTQYF. In DNA, the CDR3 is TGTGCCAGCTCACCACCGGCAACAGGGGGGACGCAGTATTTT. The chain recombines TRBV18 with TRBJ2-3; 8 bases fit TRBD1. This CDR3 is built from 14 residues. Germline V gene sequence: CDR1 KGHSH, CDR2 LQKENI. Trimming cost V 0 bases and J 9 bases; bases outside gene matches: 5.

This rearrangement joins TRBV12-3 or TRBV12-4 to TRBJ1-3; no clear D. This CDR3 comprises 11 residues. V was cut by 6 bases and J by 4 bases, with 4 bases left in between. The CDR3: CASSRGNTIYF. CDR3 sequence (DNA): TGTGCCAGCAGCCGAGGAAACACCATATATTTT.

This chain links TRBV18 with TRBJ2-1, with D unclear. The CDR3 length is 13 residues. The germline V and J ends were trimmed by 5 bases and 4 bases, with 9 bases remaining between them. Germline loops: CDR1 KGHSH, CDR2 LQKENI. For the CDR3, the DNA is TGTGCCAGCTCAGCTAGTCAGTACAATGAGCAGTTCTTC. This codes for CASSASQYNEQFF.

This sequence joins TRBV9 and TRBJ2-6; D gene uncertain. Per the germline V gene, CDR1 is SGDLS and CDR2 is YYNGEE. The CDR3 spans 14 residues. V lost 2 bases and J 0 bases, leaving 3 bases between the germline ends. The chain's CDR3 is CASSVGSGANVLTF. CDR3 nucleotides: TGTGCCAGCAGCGTTGGCTCTGGGGCCAACGTCCTGACTTTC.

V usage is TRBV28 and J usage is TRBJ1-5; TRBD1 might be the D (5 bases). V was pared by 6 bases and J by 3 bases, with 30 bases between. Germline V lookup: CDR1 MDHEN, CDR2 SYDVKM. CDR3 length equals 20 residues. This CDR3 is CASSYSFFPTGTRDNQPQHF. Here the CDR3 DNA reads TGTGCCAGCAGCTATTCCTTTTTCCCAACCGGGACCAGGGACAATCAGCCCCAGCATTTT.

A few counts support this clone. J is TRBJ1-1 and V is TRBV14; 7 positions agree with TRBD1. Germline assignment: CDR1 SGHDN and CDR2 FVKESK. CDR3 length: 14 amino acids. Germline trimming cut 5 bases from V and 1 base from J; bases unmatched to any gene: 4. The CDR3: CASSVGTANTEAFF. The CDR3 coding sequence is TGTGCCAGCAGCGTCGGGACAGCGAACACTGAAGCTTTCTTT.

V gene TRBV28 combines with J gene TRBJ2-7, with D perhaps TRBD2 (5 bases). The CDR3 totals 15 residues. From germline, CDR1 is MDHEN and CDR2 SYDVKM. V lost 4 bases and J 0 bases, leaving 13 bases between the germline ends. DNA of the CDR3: TGTGCCAGCAGTTCCACCGGACTGGACTCCTACGAGCAGTACGTC. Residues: CASSSTGLDSYEQYV.

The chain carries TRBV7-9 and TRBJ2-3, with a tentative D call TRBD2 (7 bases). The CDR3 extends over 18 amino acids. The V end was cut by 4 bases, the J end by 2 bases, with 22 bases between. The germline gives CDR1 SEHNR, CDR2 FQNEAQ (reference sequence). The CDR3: CASSYSSGGPPLTDTQYF. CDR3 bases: TGTGCCAGCAGCTACAGCTCGGGGGGCCCCCCTCTCACAGATACGCAGTATTTT.

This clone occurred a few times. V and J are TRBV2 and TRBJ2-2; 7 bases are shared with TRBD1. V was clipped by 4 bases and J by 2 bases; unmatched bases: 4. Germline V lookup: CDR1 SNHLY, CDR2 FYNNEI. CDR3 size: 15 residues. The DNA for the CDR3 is TGTGCCAGCAGTGCCAGACAGGGTAACACCGGGGAGCTGTTTTTT. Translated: CASSARQGNTGELFF.

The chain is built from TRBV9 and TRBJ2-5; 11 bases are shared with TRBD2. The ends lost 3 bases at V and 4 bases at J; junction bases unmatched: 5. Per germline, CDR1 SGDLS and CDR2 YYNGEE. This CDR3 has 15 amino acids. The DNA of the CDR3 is TGTGCCAGCAGCGATAGCGGGGGGGCCGGAGAGACCCAGTACTTC. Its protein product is CASSDSGGAGETQYF.

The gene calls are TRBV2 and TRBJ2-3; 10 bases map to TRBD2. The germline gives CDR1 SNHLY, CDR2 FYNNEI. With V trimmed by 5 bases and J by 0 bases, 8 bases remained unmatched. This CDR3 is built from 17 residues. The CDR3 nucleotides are TGTGCCAGCAGTTCTAGCGGGGGATCCCGTAGCACAGATACGCAGTATTTT. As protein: CASSSSGGSRSTDTQYF.

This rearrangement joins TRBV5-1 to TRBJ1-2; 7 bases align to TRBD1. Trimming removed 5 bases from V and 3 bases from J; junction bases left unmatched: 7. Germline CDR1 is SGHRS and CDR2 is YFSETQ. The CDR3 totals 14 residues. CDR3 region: CASRAPGGHYGYTF. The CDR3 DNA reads TGCGCCAGCAGGGCTCCAGGGGGTCACTATGGCTACACCTTC.

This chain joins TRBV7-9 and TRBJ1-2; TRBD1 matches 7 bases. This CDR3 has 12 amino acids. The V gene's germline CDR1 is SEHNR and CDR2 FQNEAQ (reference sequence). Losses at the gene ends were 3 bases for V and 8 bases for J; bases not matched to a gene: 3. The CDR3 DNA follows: TGTGCCAGCAGCTTTCAGGGGGAAGGCTACACCTTC. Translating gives CASSFQGEGYTF.

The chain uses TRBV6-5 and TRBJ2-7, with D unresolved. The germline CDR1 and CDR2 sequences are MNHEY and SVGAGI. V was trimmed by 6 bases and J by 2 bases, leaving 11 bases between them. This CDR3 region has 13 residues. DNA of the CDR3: TGTGCCAGCAGGGGCACGAACACCTACGAGCAGTACTTC. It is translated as CASRGTNTYEQYF.

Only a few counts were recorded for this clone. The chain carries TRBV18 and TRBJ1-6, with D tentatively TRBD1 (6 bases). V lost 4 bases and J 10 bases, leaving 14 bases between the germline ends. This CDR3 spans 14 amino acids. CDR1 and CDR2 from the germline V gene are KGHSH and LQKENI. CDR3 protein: CASSLSTGNSPLHF. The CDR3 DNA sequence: TGTGCCAGCTCACTATCAACAGGGAACTCACCCCTCCACTTT. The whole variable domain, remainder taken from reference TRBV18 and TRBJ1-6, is NAGVMQNPRHLVRRRGQEARLRCSPMKGHSHVYWYRQLPEEGLKFMVYLQKENIIDESGMPKERFSAEFPKEGPSILRIQQVVRGDSAAYFCASSLSTGNSPLHFGNGTRLTVT.

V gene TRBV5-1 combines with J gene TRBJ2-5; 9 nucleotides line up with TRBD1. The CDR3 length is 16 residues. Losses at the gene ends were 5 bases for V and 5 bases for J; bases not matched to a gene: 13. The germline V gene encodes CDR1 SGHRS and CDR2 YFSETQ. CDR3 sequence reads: CASSSGPQGAQETQYF. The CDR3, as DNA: TGCGCCAGCAGTTCTGGTCCACAGGGGGCTCAGGAGACCCAGTACTTC. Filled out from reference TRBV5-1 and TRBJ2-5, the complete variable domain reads KAGVTQTPRYLIKTRGQQVTLSCSPISGHRSVSWYQQTPGQGLQFLFEYFSETQRNKGNFPGRFSGRQFSNSRSEMNVSTLELGDSALYLCASSSGPQGAQETQYFGPGTRLLVL.

The CDR3 is CASSIDGSSYNEQFF. Here the CDR3 DNA reads TGTGCCAGTAGTATCGACGGGAGCTCCTACAATGAGCAGTTCTTC. The chain recombines TRBV19 with TRBJ2-1; possible D gene TRBD2, 6 bases. The CDR3 contains 15 residues. With 3 bases removed from V and 0 bases from J, the gap between germline ends came to 9 bases. CDR1 is LNHDA, CDR2 SQIVND, per germline (reference sequence).

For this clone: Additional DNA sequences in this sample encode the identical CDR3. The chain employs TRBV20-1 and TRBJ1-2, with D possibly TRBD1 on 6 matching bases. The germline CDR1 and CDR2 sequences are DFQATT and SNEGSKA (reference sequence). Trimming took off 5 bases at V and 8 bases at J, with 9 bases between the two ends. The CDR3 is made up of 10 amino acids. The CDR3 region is CSAPGGGYTF. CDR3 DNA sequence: TGCAGTGCTCCCGGGGGCGGCTACACCTTC.